This entry concerns a single T cell receptor (beta chain). Its antigen is unknown. This sample was taken from a study of spatial heterogeneity in lung cancer. Via MiXCR, TCRdb re-called the 5' RACE reads, giving one row per CDR3 protein. The sample lists more than 35,000 distinct CDR3 sequences; 5% to 5.5% were seen once. Time point meaning: sample taken at primary tumor resection. Whole RNA from tumor, nontumor lung or frozen PBMC was sequenced unsorted. Study results and caveats: Resection saw ubiquitous expanded tumor TCRs appear in blood more than follow-up did.

In germline, CDR1 is MNHEY, CDR2 SVGEGT. Trimming took 7 bases from V and 1 from J; bases not matched to a gene: 9. The CDR3 has 15 amino acids. The gene calls are TRBV6-2 or TRBV6-3 and TRBJ1-1; 7 bases are a match to TRBD1. The TCR sequence derives from a female donor with early-stage non-small cell lung cancer. Source: PBMCs, taken at surgery. The CDR3 DNA follows: TGTGCCAGCACCCAACCAGGGGGGCCGAACACTGAAGCTTTCTTT. Amino acids: CASTQPGGPNTEAFF.